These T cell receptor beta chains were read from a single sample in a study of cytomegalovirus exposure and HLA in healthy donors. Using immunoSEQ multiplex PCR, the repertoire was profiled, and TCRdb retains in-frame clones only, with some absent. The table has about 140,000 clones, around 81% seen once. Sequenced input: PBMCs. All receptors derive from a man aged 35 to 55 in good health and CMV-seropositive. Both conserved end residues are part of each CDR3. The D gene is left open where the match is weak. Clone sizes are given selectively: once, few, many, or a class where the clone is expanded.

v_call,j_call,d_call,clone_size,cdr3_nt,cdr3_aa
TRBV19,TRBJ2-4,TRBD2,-,TGTGCCAGTAGTGGGGCGGGGGGCCTCTCAAACATTCAGTACTTC,CASSGAGGLSNIQYF
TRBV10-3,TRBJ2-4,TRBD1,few,TGTGCCATCAGTGGAAACAGGGGGTCCCAGGCCAAAAACATTCAGTACTTC,CAISGNRGSQAKNIQYF
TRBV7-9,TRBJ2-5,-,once,TGTGCCAGCAGCCGGGGGGAGACCCAGTACTTC,CASSRGETQYF
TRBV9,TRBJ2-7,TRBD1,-,TGTGCCAGCAGCGTTAGTCTAAACAGGGGCCCTGTCGAGCAGTACTTC,CASSVSLNRGPVEQYF
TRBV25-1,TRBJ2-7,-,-,TGTGCCAGCAGTGATCCCGCAGGGGGGTACTACGAGCAGTACTTC,CASSDPAGGYYEQYF
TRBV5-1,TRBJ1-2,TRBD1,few,TGCGCCAGCAGCTTTGAGGGACAGGGGCAAGGATCTCGGGGCTACACCTTC,CASSFEGQGQGSRGYTF
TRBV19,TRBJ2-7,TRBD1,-,TGTGCCAGTAGTATCCCCGACAGGGGTCCTTCCTACGAGCAGTACTTC,CASSIPDRGPSYEQYF
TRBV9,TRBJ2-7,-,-,TGTGCCAGCAGCGTATCAAGCGAGTCCTACGAGCAGTACTTC,CASSVSSESYEQYF
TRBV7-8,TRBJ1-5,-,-,TGTGCCAGCATCGATTCCCGATGGGCAGCCCCTCAGCCCCAGCATTTT,CASIDSRWAAPQPQHF
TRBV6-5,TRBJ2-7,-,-,TGTGCCAGCCGAGTGTACCGGGACACCTCCTACGAGCAGTACTTC,CASRVYRDTSYEQYF
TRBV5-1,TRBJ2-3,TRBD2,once,TGCGCCAGCAGCATCCCGACCGGGACTAGCGGGGGGGCTAGCACAGATACGCAGTATTTT,CASSIPTGTSGGASTDTQYF
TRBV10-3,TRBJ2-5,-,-,TGTGCCACCCAAAGAGACAGCCAAGAGACCCAGTACTTC,CATQRDSQETQYF
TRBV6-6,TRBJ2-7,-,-,TGTGCCAGCAGGGACTACCACTACGAGCAGTACTTC,CASRDYHYEQYF
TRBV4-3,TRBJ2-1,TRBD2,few,TGCGCCAGCAGCCAAGAGGGGACTAGCGGGGGGCGAAATGAGCAGTTCTTC,CASSQEGTSGGRNEQFF
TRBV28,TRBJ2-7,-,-,TGTGCCAGCAGTTTATTTGCGGGCCACGAGCAGTACTTC,CASSLFAGHEQYF
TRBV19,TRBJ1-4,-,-,TGTGCCAGTAGCTTAAACAGGGCACGGGGTGAAAAACTGTTTTTT,CASSLNRARGEKLFF
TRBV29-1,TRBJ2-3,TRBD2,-,TGCAGCGTTGAAGCTTGGGTAAGGGCGGGGGGTTCCACAGATACGCAGTATTTT,CSVEAWVRAGGSTDTQYF
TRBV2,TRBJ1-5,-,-,TGTGCCAGCAGGGGCGATAGCAATCAGCCCCAGCATTTT,CASRGDSNQPQHF
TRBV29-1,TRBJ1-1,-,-,TGCAGCCCCTACCCGGGGGACACTGAAGCTTTCTTT,CSPYPGDTEAFF
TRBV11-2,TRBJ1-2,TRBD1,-,TGTGCCAGCAGCTCGTTGGACAGGGCTAACTATGGCTACACCTTC,CASSSLDRANYGYTF
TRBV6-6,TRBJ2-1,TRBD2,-,TGTGCCAGCAGTTACGAAGCGGGGCCCTACAATGAGCAGTTCTTC,CASSYEAGPYNEQFF
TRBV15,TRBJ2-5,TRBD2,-,TGTGCCACCGCCAAAGCGGGGATGCAAGAGACCCAGTACTTC,CATAKAGMQETQYF
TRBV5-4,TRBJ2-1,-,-,TGTGCCAGCAGCTTGGTGCCCGCAGGTGAGCAGTTCTTC,CASSLVPAGEQFF
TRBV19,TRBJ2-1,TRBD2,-,TGTGCCAGTAGTTCCAGCGGGAGGAGGGATGAGCAGTTCTTC,CASSSSGRRDEQFF
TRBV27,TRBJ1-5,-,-,TGTGCCAGCAGTTTATGGGGCGGCAATCAGCCCCAGCATTTT,CASSLWGGNQPQHF
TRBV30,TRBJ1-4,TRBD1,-,TGTGCCTGCACCCTCGGGACAGCCGTAAAGTCGGAAAAACTGTTTTTT,CACTLGTAVKSEKLFF
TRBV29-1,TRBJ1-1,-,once,TGCAGCTCTCCCGGACAACCGAACACTGAAGCTTTCTTT,CSSPGQPNTEAFF
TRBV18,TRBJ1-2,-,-,TGTGCCAGCTCACCCGGTGGGACACCCAACTATGGCTACACCTTC,CASSPGGTPNYGYTF
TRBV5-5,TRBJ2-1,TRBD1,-,TGTGCCAGCAACACAGGGGGTTCTGGTTTGAATGAGCAGTTCTTC,CASNTGGSGLNEQFF
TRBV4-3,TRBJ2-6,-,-,TGCGCCAGCAGCCAAGAGAACTTGGGGGCCAACGTCCTGACTTTC,CASSQENLGANVLTF
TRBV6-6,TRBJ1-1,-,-,TGTGCCAGCAGTTACACCCCTGGGTCAGGCGCTTTCTTT,CASSYTPGSGAFF
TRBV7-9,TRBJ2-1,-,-,TGTGCCAGCAGCCTTGCTAGTGAGCAGTTCTTC,CASSLASEQFF
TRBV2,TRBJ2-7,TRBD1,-,TGTGCCAGCAGTCCGGGACAGGGTCGGCCCCACTTC,CASSPGQGRPHF
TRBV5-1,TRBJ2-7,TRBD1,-,TGCGCCAGCATCCTAACCGGGACAGAGAACTCCTACGAGCAGTACTTC,CASILTGTENSYEQYF
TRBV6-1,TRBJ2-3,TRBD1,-,TGTGCCAGCAGTGGGGGGACAGGTAGCACAGATACGCAGTATTTT,CASSGGTGSTDTQYF
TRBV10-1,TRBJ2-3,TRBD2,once,TGCGCCAGCAGTTTGTTCGGCGGGGGGACCACAGATACGCAGTATTTT,CASSLFGGGTTDTQYF
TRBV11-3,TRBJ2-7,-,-,TGTGCCAGCACTCCGAAGGGGACATTCTACGAGCAGTACTTC,CASTPKGTFYEQYF
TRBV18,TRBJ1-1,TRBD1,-,TGTGCCAGCTCACCGGCCGCGGGACAGACAGTAAACACTGAAGCTTTCTTT,CASSPAAGQTVNTEAFF
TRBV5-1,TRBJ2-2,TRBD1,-,TGCGCCAGCAGCTGGCCTCAAGGACAGGGTGGGTTCTCCGGGGAGCTGTTTTTT,CASSWPQGQGGFSGELFF
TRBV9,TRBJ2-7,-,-,TGTGCCAGCAGCGTAGGGAACACACCGGGGGAGCAGTACTTC,CASSVGNTPGEQYF
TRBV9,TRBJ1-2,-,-,TGTGCCAGCAATCCATCTAACTATGGCTACACCTTC,CASNPSNYGYTF
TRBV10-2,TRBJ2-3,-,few,TGCGCCAGCCGATTTAGCGTCAACACAGATACGCAGTATTTT,CASRFSVNTDTQYF
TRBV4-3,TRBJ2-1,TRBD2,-,TGCGCCAGCAGCCGAAAAGGGACTAGCGGGAGGGCCCCCGGGGGTGAGCAGTTCTTC,CASSRKGTSGRAPGGEQFF
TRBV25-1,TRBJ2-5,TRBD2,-,TGTGCCAGCAGTCGCTACGGACTAGCGGGGGTGGAGACCCAGTACTTC,CASSRYGLAGVETQYF
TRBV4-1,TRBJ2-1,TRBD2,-,TGCGCCAGCAGCCAGGGGGGGACTAGCGGGAGGGGGAATGAGCAGTTCTTC,CASSQGGTSGRGNEQFF
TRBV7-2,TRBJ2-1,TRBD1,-,TGTGCCAGCAGCTTAGCGGGTGTCGGGACAGGGGGCTTCTTC,CASSLAGVGTGGFF
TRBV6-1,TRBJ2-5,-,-,TGTGCCAGCAGTGAAGGTCGCCAACTAAAGGCCCAGTACTTC,CASSEGRQLKAQYF
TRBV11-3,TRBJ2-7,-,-,TGTGCCAGCAGCTTCCCGGGAAACCAATACGAGCAGTACTTC,CASSFPGNQYEQYF
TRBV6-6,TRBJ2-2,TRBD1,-,TGTGCCAGCAGTACCAACAGGGGGACGGATTCCGGGGAGCTGTTTTTT,CASSTNRGTDSGELFF